What follows are 8 T cell receptor beta chains derived from one specimen sequenced in a study of OX40 agonist ivuxolimab in advanced cancers. Profiled with immunoSEQ multiplex PCR; TCRdb holds only in-frame clones, not every one. The sample lists about 40,000 clones, 70% to 90% occurring once. Specimen: CD4+ or CD8+ T cells sorted from blood, collected in a trial of the OX40 agonist ivuxolimab. These receptors were collected from an adult with an advanced solid tumor such as melanoma, head and neck, liver or kidney cancer.

This sequence joins TRBV19 and TRBJ1-1; no definite D call. Between the trimmed V and J ends, which lost 4 bases and 3 bases, there was a span of 6 bases. The CDR3 is made up of 12 amino acids. The V gene's germline CDR1 is LNHDA and CDR2 SQIVND (reference sequence). This CDR3 reads CASSSGHTEAFF. The CDR3 nucleotides are TGTGCCAGTAGTAGCGGGCACACTGAAGCTTTCTTT. Together with reference TRBV19 and TRBJ1-1, the CDR3 gives the full variable domain: DGGITQSPKYLFRKEGQNVTLSCEQNLNHDAMYWYRQDPGQGLRLIYYSQIVNDFQKGDIAEGYSVSREKKESFPLTVTSAQKNPTAFYLCASSSGHTEAFFGQGTRLTVV.

The rearrangement uses TRBV6-1 and TRBJ1-1, with D maybe TRBD1 (5 bases). The CDR3 runs 15 residues. The germline CDR1 and CDR2 sequences are MNHNS and SASEGT. The V gene lost 6 bases and the J gene lost 7 bases, with 21 bases spanning the gap. CDR3 sequence reads: CASRETREGRSEAFF. CDR3 nucleotides: TGTGCCAGCAGGGAGACGAGGGAGGGACGGAGTGAAGCTTTCTTT.

This clone was recorded at least ten times. Because the CDR3's place on the DNA is in doubt, the DNA is left out and the CDR3 is given as listed by TCRdb. The J gene is TRBJ2-1, the V gene TRBV5-2; the D call in the table, TRBD2, was not verified against the DNA. TRBV5-2 is annotated as a pseudogene. The length of the CDR3 is 15 amino acids, counting both ends. CDR3 loop: CASSLWGSGSDEQFF.

The chain employs TRBV19 and TRBJ2-2, with TRBD1 identical over 9 bases. The junction had 7 bases not matched to a gene; V was cut back by 6 bases and J by 5 bases. The germline V gene has CDR1 LNHDA and CDR2 SQIVND (reference sequence). The CDR3 is 15 residues long. CDR3 coding DNA: TGTGCCAGTAGACAACAGGGGGCGGGGACCGGGGAGCTGTTTTTT. Its protein product is CASRQQGAGTGELFF. Drawing the rest from reference TRBV19 and TRBJ2-2, the complete variable domain is DGGITQSPKYLFRKEGQNVTLSCEQNLNHDAMYWYRQDPGQGLRLIYYSQIVNDFQKGDIAEGYSVSREKKESFPLTVTSAQKNPTAFYLCASRQQGAGTGELFFGEGSRLTVL.

V usage is TRBV9 and J usage is TRBJ2-3; D might be TRBD2 (6 bases). V shed 3 bases and J shed 13 bases, with 15 bases lying between them. This CDR3 is built from 12 residues. CDR1 is SGDLS, CDR2 YYNGEE, per germline. In DNA, the CDR3 is TGTGCCAGCAGCGCCCTAGCGCCTCCGAAGTATTTT. The encoded protein is CASSALAPPKYF.

This chain joins TRBV6-6 and TRBJ2-5, with D unclear. Germline assignment: CDR1 MNHNY and CDR2 SVGAGI (reference sequence). V was pared by 2 bases and J by 5 bases, with 12 bases between. The CDR3 runs to 14 residues. The CDR3 loop reads CASSYELSWETQYF. The CDR3 DNA sequence: TGTGCCAGCAGTTACGAGCTATCGTGGGAGACCCAGTACTTC.

This sequence joins TRBV12-5 and TRBJ1-5; unclear D gene. V lost 4 bases, J lost 7 bases, and 11 bases lay in between. This CDR3 is 13 amino acids long. Germline assignment: CDR1 LGHNT and CDR2 FRNRAP. CDR3 region: CASGYSGGQPQHF. As DNA, the CDR3 is TGTGCTAGTGGTTATAGTGGAGGGCAGCCCCAGCATTTT.

The chain is built from TRBV7-2 and TRBJ1-1; D gene unclear. CDR1 SGHTA and CDR2 FQGNSA come from the germline V gene. Trimming pared 3 bases from V and 8 bases from J, leaving 16 bases between. This CDR3 has 14 residues. CDR3 sequence: CASSFITGPREAFF. Here the CDR3 DNA reads TGTGCCAGCAGCTTCATCACTGGACCTCGGGAAGCTTTCTTT.